The 22 T cell receptor beta chains below all came from one sample that was sequenced in a study of cytomegalovirus exposure and HLA in healthy donors. The PCR used 60 Vbeta and 13 Jbeta primers. TCRdb's copy holds only in-frame clones and misses some; the assay was immunoSEQ multiplex PCR. The repertoire includes 100,000 to 150,000 clones, roughly 80% of them detected once, and 4% sits in the top ten. The sequenced sample was PBMCs. These receptors came from a man younger than 35 in good health and CMV-seropositive.

The chain combines TRBV14 with TRBJ1-2; maybe TRBD1 (5 bases). The CDR3 loop spans 16 amino acids. Germline V gene lookup returns CDR1 SGHDN and CDR2 FVKESK. Trimming pared 4 bases from V and 7 bases from J, leaving 22 bases between. CDR3 sequence reads: CASSLKYGGSVRGYTF. CDR3 bases: TGTGCCAGCAGCCTCAAATATGGGGGGTCTGTTCGTGGCTACACCTTC.

This chain joins TRBV11-2 and TRBJ2-5; D perhaps matches TRBD1 (5 bases). There are 16 residues in the CDR3. The V gene lost 6 bases and the J gene lost 4 bases, with 21 bases spanning the gap. CDR1 SGHAT and CDR2 FQNNGV come from the germline V gene. CDR3 in amino acids: CASRRPGKGSGETQYF. The DNA for the CDR3 is TGTGCCAGCAGGCGTCCAGGGAAGGGGTCGGGAGAGACCCAGTACTTC. Supplemented by reference TRBV11-2 and TRBJ2-5, the full variable domain reads EAGVAQSPRYKIIEKRQSVAFWCNPISGHATLYWYQQILGQGPKLLIQFQNNGVVDDSQLPKDRFSAERLKGVDSTLKIQPAKLEDSAVYLCASRRPGKGSGETQYFGPGTRLLVL.

The chain uses TRBV5-6 and TRBJ2-3, with 8 nucleotides matching TRBD1. CDR1 and CDR2 from the germline V gene are SGHDT and YYEEEE. Trimming took 3 bases from V and 6 from J; bases not matched to a gene: 12. This CDR3 spans 16 amino acids. Here the CDR3 DNA reads TGTGCCAGCAGCTCACCCTATGGACAGGGCGCGGATACGCAGTATTTT. As protein: CASSSPYGQGADTQYF.

J is TRBJ2-2 and V is TRBV30; 14 bases map to TRBD2. J gave up 5 bases and V 7 bases, and 6 bases lay outside the gene matches. Germline CDR1 GTSNPN, CDR2 SVGIG (reference sequence). CDR3 size: 15 residues. This chain's CDR3 is CALGLAGVGTGELFF. In DNA, the CDR3 is TGTGCCTTGGGACTAGCGGGAGTTGGTACCGGGGAGCTGTTTTTT.

The V and J genes are TRBV2 and TRBJ2-1; 7 bases are shared with TRBD2. CDR3 size: 15 residues. Per the germline V gene, CDR1 is SNHLY and CDR2 is FYNNEI. The V gene end was trimmed by 8 bases and the J gene end by 5 bases; junction bases not matched to a gene: 12. Here the CDR3 DNA reads TGTGCCAGCGACGTAGCGGGTTTGGGTAACAATGAGCAGTTCTTC. This codes for CASDVAGLGNNEQFF.

This clone was counted a single time. The chain combines TRBV30 with TRBJ2-7; 11 nucleotides line up with TRBD1. CDR1 and CDR2 (germline): GTSNPN, SVGIG (reference sequence). This CDR3 has 15 amino acids. The V and J ends lost 1 base and 4 bases, in that order; junction bases with no gene match: 6. This CDR3 is CAWSAGQGAQYEQYF. The CDR3 DNA follows: TGTGCCTGGAGTGCCGGACAGGGGGCGCAGTACGAGCAGTACTTC.

The chain carries TRBV7-2 and TRBJ2-3; 11 nucleotides align to TRBD2. J lost 4 bases, V lost 5 bases, and 8 bases had no gene match. Germline CDR1 and CDR2: SGHTA and FQGNSA. The CDR3 covers 16 residues. The CDR3 spells CASSIIAGGPPDTQYF. CDR3 in DNA: TGTGCCAGCAGCATAATAGCGGGAGGGCCTCCAGATACGCAGTATTTT.

The chain couples TRBV5-6 to TRBJ1-2; possibly TRBD1 for D (5 bases). The ends were cut back, 4 bases at V and 0 bases at J, with 10 bases in the middle. Germline V gene data show CDR1 as SGHDT and CDR2 as YYEEEE. This CDR3 contains 14 residues. CDR3 region: CASSPTGPNYGYTF. The DNA of the CDR3 is TGTGCCAGCAGCCCCACAGGACCTAACTATGGCTACACCTTC.

The chain couples TRBV27 to TRBJ1-2; D is undetermined. The CDR3 loop spans 17 amino acids. Looked up from germline, CDR1 is MNHEY and CDR2 is SMNVEV (reference sequence). Trimming pared 3 bases from V and 5 bases from J, leaving 22 bases between. The CDR3 DNA follows: TGTGCCAGCAGTTTTTTAAAACTAGGGCAGCCATCATATGGCTACACCTTC. Protein sequence: CASSFLKLGQPSYGYTF.

This chain connects TRBV7-9 to TRBJ2-1; 11 bases align to TRBD1. CDR1 and CDR2 (germline): SEHNR, FQNEAQ (reference sequence). Trimming cost V 2 bases and J 6 bases; bases outside gene matches: 9. This CDR3 is built from 17 residues. The CDR3 loop is CASSLLRGGTGGNEQFF. In DNA form, the CDR3 reads TGTGCCAGCAGCTTATTAAGGGGGGGGACAGGGGGCAATGAGCAGTTCTTC.

This clone occurred a few times. The CDR3, as DNA: TGTGCCAGCAGCGGGGGACAGGGGAGTTCCTACGAGCAGTACTTC. It is translated as CASSGGQGSSYEQYF. The rearrangement uses TRBV11-2 and TRBJ2-7, with 10 bases fitting TRBD1. The V and J ends lost 5 bases and 1 base, in that order; junction bases with no gene match: 5. Germline V lookup: CDR1 SGHAT, CDR2 FQNNGV. The CDR3 runs 15 residues.

The gene calls are TRBV10-3 and TRBJ1-1, with a weak D call TRBD1 (5 bases). Germline V gives CDR1 ENHRY, CDR2 SYGVKD. With 3 bases removed from V and 5 bases from J, the gap between germline ends came to 25 bases. The CDR3 is made up of 18 amino acids. The DNA of the CDR3 is TGTGCCATCAGTGACGTTGTCGCAACAGGTCGAGATTGGACTGAAGCTTTCTTT. It yields the protein CAISDVVATGRDWTEAFF.

The chain employs TRBV7-6 and TRBJ2-5; TRBD2 agrees at 7 bases. The V gene end was trimmed by 5 bases and the J gene end by 1 base; junction bases not matched to a gene: 7. This CDR3 comprises 15 residues. CDR1 and CDR2 (germline): SGHVS, FNYEAQ. In DNA, the CDR3 is TGTGCCAGCAGCCGAGTGACGGGGGGCCAAGAGACCCAGTACTTC. This sequence encodes CASSRVTGGQETQYF.

V and J are TRBV28 and TRBJ2-7; 7 bases are shared with TRBD1. V was clipped by 2 bases and J by 2 bases; unmatched bases: 12. The germline gives CDR1 MDHEN, CDR2 SYDVKM. This CDR3 has 17 amino acids. CDR3 residues: CASSLTPGPTGAYEQYF. The CDR3 nucleotides read TGTGCCAGCAGTTTAACCCCAGGGCCTACAGGGGCCTACGAGCAGTACTTC.

In nucleotides, the CDR3 is TGTGCCAGCAGCTTACAGGGGGTCGCTGAAGCTTTCTTT. This sequence encodes CASSLQGVAEAFF. This rearrangement joins TRBV7-9 to TRBJ1-1, with TRBD1 matching 7 bases. The CDR3 extends over 13 amino acids. The V segment lost 2 bases and the J segment 6 bases; nucleotides outside the gene matches: 3. The germline CDR1 and CDR2 sequences are SEHNR and FQNEAQ (reference sequence).

J is TRBJ1-1 and V is TRBV9; D gene ambiguous. This CDR3 comprises 14 residues. V lost 0 bases to trimming and J lost 5 bases, with 11 bases between them. Germline values: CDR1 SGDLS, CDR2 YYNGEE. CDR3 in amino acids: CASSVEGSGTEAFF. In nucleotides, the CDR3 is TGTGCCAGCAGCGTAGAGGGTTCGGGAACTGAAGCTTTCTTT. Together with reference TRBV9 and TRBJ1-1, the CDR3 gives the full variable domain: DSGVTQTPKHLITATGQRVTLRCSPRSGDLSVYWYQQSLDQGLQFLIQYYNGEERAKGNILERFSAQQFPDLHSELNLSSLELGDSALYFCASSVEGSGTEAFFGQGTRLTVV.

The chain links TRBV23-1 to TRBJ1-2; no firm D call. TRBV23-1 is identified as an open reading frame with a role that is uncertain. The CDR3 loop spans 14 amino acids. The V gene lost 6 bases and the J gene lost 3 bases, with 14 bases spanning the gap. CDR3 sequence: CASRLWRTHYGYTF. The CDR3 nucleotides read TGCGCCAGCAGACTGTGGCGGACTCACTATGGCTACACCTTC.

The CDR3 region has the DNA TGCGCCAGCAGCTTGCGTGACGAGCAGTACTTC. Encoded protein: CASSLRDEQYF. J is TRBJ2-7 and V is TRBV5-1; D is ambiguous. V lost 1 base and J lost 5, with 4 bases in between. CDR3 length: 11 amino acids. The V gene's germline CDR1 is SGHRS and CDR2 YFSETQ.

The rearrangement joins TRBV5-1 to TRBJ1-2; 7 bases line up with TRBD1. This CDR3 has 14 residues. Looked up from germline, CDR1 is SGHRS and CDR2 is YFSETQ. The junction had 7 bases not matched to a gene; V was cut back by 2 bases and J by 6 bases. Here the CDR3 DNA reads TGCGCCAGCAGCTTCCCCGACAGGGTAGATGGCTACACCTTC. As protein: CASSFPDRVDGYTF.

The J gene is TRBJ1-1, the V gene TRBV5-4, with 8 bases identical to TRBD1. Germline values: CDR1 SGHNT, CDR2 YYREEE (reference sequence). The CDR3 consists of 15 residues. After removal of 2 bases from V and 4 bases from J, the junction contained 7 bases not matched to a gene. The CDR3, as DNA: TGTGCCAGCAGCTTCGACAGGGGTGGAGGCACTGAAGCTTTCTTT. Residues: CASSFDRGGGTEAFF.

The CDR3 spells CAIRARAGFPGELFF. The CDR3 nucleotides are TGTGCCATCAGAGCAAGAGCAGGGTTTCCCGGGGAGCTGTTTTTT. The chain carries TRBV10-3 and TRBJ2-2, with a tentative D call TRBD1 (5 bases). Germline V gives CDR1 ENHRY, CDR2 SYGVKD. This CDR3 region has 15 residues. Trimming shortened V by 6 bases and J by 6 bases, and 17 bases separated the two germline ends.

CDR3 sequence: CASSPQTGVSNEKLFF. DNA for the CDR3: TGTGCCAGCAGCCCCCAGACAGGAGTTTCTAATGAAAAACTGTTTTTT. This chain joins TRBV7-2 and TRBJ1-4; perhaps TRBD1 as D (6 bases). Trimming shortened V by 5 bases and J by 3 bases, and 16 bases separated the two germline ends. This CDR3 is 16 amino acids long. The V gene's germline CDR1 is SGHTA and CDR2 FQGNSA.